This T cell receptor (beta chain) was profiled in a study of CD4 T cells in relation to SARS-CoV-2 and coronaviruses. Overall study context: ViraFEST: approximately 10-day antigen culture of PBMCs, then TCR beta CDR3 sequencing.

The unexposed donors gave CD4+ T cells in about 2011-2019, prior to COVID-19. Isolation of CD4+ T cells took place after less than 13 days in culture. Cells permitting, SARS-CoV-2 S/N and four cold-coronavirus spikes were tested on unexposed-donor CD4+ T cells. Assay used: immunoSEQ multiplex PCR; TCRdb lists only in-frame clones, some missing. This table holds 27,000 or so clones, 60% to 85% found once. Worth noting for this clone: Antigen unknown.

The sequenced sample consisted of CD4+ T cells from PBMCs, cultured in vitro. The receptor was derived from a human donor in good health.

DNA of the CDR3: TGTGCCAGCAGCGATCGACGGCTCTCTGGAAACACCATATATTTT. It yields the protein CASSDRRLSGNTIYF. This chain links TRBV13 with TRBJ1-3, with D uncertain. The germline gives CDR1 PRHDT, CDR2 FYEKMQ (reference sequence). The CDR3 spans 15 residues. V lost 5 bases, J lost 0 bases, and 11 bases lay in between.